One and the same sample provided the 23 T cell receptor beta chains below, sequenced in a study of PD-L1 blockade in urothelial cancer. The repertoire was sequenced with immunoSEQ multiplex PCR; TCRdb's copy has only in-frame clones and lacks some. The table records some 27,000 clones, over 75% of them present only once. Sequenced material: PBMCs, taken around atezolizumab (anti-PD-L1) treatment. The receptors derive from a man aged 50-59 years with urothelial cancer.

The V and J genes are TRBV5-8 and TRBJ2-2; 8 bases align to TRBD2. CDR1 SGHTS and CDR2 YDEGEE come from the germline V gene. The CDR3 totals 14 residues. Trimming removed 3 bases from V and 6 bases from J; junction bases left unmatched: 4. CDR3 in amino acids: CASSYRGGPGELFF. DNA for the CDR3: TGTGCCAGCAGCTATCGCGGGGGGCCCGGGGAGCTGTTTTTT.

The gene calls are TRBV18 and TRBJ2-7, with TRBD2 matching over 7 bases. This CDR3 has 12 amino acids. Germline V CDR1 and CDR2: KGHSH, LQKENI. Germline trimming cut 1 base from V and 7 bases from J; bases unmatched to any gene: 1. The CDR3 reads CASSPLGGEQYV. CDR3 nucleotides: TGTGCCAGCTCACCACTGGGGGGGGAGCAGTACGTC.

The chain has TRBV10-3 and TRBJ2-7; weak D call: TRBD1 (6 bases). The CDR3 is 14 amino acids. Germline V gene sequence: CDR1 ENHRY, CDR2 SYGVKD. Trimming pared 4 bases from V and 0 bases from J, leaving 10 bases between. Here the CDR3 DNA reads TGTGCCATCAGTGGACAGGCGAGCTCCTACGAGCAGTACTTC. Protein: CAISGQASSYEQYF.

The chain recombines TRBV7-9 with TRBJ1-1, with 8 nucleotides matching TRBD1. Germline V gene data show CDR1 as SEHNR and CDR2 as FQNEAQ (reference sequence). The CDR3 extends over 15 amino acids. Trimming at V came to 5 bases and at J to 1 base, leaving 6 bases not matched to a gene. This CDR3 is CASSARQGTNTEAFF. Written as DNA, the CDR3 is TGTGCCAGCAGCGCCCGACAGGGGACGAACACTGAAGCTTTCTTT.

The sample holds one count of this clone. The J gene is TRBJ1-2, the V gene TRBV6-5, with D possibly being TRBD1 (6 bases). This CDR3 comprises 16 residues. Trimming shortened V by 0 bases and J by 4 bases, and 15 bases separated the two germline ends. Germline V CDR1 and CDR2: MNHEY, SVGAGI. The CDR3 loop reads CASSYSIRGAGYGYTF. In nucleotides, the CDR3 is TGTGCCAGCAGTTACTCGATTCGGGGGGCGGGCTATGGCTACACCTTC.

CDR3 amino acids: CASRTTGSGNTIYF. The CDR3 bases are TGTGCCAGCAGGACTACAGGGTCGGGCAACACCATATATTTT. This chain uses TRBV6-5 with TRBJ1-3; possible D gene TRBD1, 6 bases. V was clipped by 6 bases and J by 7 bases, with 16 bases between them. There are 14 residues in the CDR3. In germline, CDR1 is MNHEY, CDR2 SVGAGI.

The chain joins TRBV6-1 to TRBJ1-2; possible D gene TRBD1, 5 bases. V was cut by 7 bases and J by 8 bases, with 14 bases left in between. The CDR3 is made up of 12 amino acids. Looked up from germline, CDR1 is MNHNS and CDR2 is SASEGT. The DNA of the CDR3 is TGTGCCAGCACCGACGGGGGTTGGGGCTACACCTTC. This translates into CASTDGGWGYTF.

V gene TRBV4-2 combines with J gene TRBJ1-1, with 8 nucleotides matching TRBD1. J gave up 11 bases and V 1 base, and 6 bases lay outside the gene matches. The CDR3 covers 13 residues. Germline V gene sequence: CDR1 LGHNA, CDR2 YNFKEQ. The CDR3 here is CASSQGGQGSAFF. In DNA, the CDR3 is TGTGCCAGCAGCCAAGGAGGACAGGGCTCGGCTTTCTTT.

V usage is TRBV5-5 and J usage is TRBJ2-5, with D possibly being TRBD2 (5 bases). Germline loops: CDR1 SGHKS, CDR2 YYEKEE (reference sequence). V dropped 0 bases and J dropped 7 bases, with 10 bases sitting between them. There are 13 residues in the CDR3. Here the CDR3 DNA reads TGTGCCAGCAGCTTGGTACCTGCGGGGACCCAGTACTTC. Residues: CASSLVPAGTQYF.

V is TRBV6-1 and J is TRBJ1-1, with 8 bases that match TRBD1. The junction had 3 bases not matched to a gene; V was cut back by 5 bases and J by 4 bases. The CDR3 contains 13 residues. Germline lookup yields CDR1 MNHNS and CDR2 SASEGT. CDR3 protein: CASSSTGGTEAFF. CDR3 coding DNA: TGTGCCAGCAGTTCCACAGGGGGCACTGAAGCTTTCTTT.

This clone was seen once. The rearrangement links TRBV27 to TRBJ2-4; TRBD1 agrees at 7 bases. The CDR3 runs to 15 residues. Germline V lookup: CDR1 MNHEY, CDR2 SMNVEV (reference sequence). V gave up 7 bases and J gave up 0 bases; unmatched junction bases: 6. The CDR3 sequence: CASTSGTVAKNIQYF. CDR3 DNA sequence: TGTGCCAGCACCTCCGGGACAGTAGCCAAAAACATTCAGTACTTC.

This chain joins TRBV27 and TRBJ1-5; TRBD1 agrees at 7 bases. The CDR3 covers 15 residues. Looked up from germline, CDR1 is MNHEY and CDR2 is SMNVEV (reference sequence). After removal of 3 bases from V and 3 bases from J, the junction contained 5 bases not matched to a gene. CDR3 sequence reads: CASSFRGAFNQPQHF. In DNA form, the CDR3 reads TGTGCCAGCAGTTTCAGGGGGGCGTTCAATCAGCCCCAGCATTTT.

This clone was detected once. This chain connects TRBV18 to TRBJ1-1; 12 nucleotides agree with TRBD1. CDR1 and CDR2 from the germline V gene are KGHSH and LQKENI. The CDR3 is made up of 16 amino acids. The junction had 11 bases not matched to a gene; V was cut back by 2 bases and J by 10 bases. CDR3 DNA sequence: TGTGCCAGCTCACCAGCGGGACAGGGGGCTTCCCTGGGAGCTTTCTTT. It codes for CASSPAGQGASLGAFF.

The chain has TRBV6-1 and TRBJ2-3; 7 nucleotides line up with TRBD1. CDR1 is MNHNS, CDR2 SASEGT, per germline. The CDR3 consists of 14 residues. The trim removed 6 bases at V and 3 bases at J, leaving 6 bases unmatched. CDR3 nucleotides: TGTGCCAGCAGCCCGGGACAGATTACAGATACGCAGTATTTT. Encoded protein: CASSPGQITDTQYF.

The chain carries TRBV12-5 and TRBJ2-1; 7 positions match TRBD2. The CDR3 is 15 amino acids. Germline CDR1 is LGHNT and CDR2 is FRNRAP. Trimming took 6 bases from V and 5 from J; bases not matched to a gene: 10. CDR3 sequence: CASGHPQRGHNEQFF. CDR3 nucleotide sequence: TGTGCTAGTGGCCACCCGCAGCGGGGACACAATGAGCAGTTCTTC.

The chain recombines TRBV29-1 with TRBJ2-3, with TRBD1 identical over 10 bases. The CDR3 consists of 14 residues. V lost 4 bases, J lost 3 bases, and 4 bases stayed unmatched. Looked up from germline, CDR1 is SQVTM and CDR2 is ANQGSEA. The CDR3 DNA sequence: TGCAGCGTTGCCCCGGGACAGGGGACAGATACGCAGTATTTT. Amino acid sequence: CSVAPGQGTDTQYF.

This chain connects TRBV5-8 to TRBJ1-4; 7 bases align to TRBD1. This CDR3 spans 14 amino acids. The trim removed 7 bases at V and 7 bases at J, leaving 10 bases unmatched. Per germline, CDR1 SGHTS and CDR2 YDEGEE. CDR3 coding DNA: TGTGCCAGCCTCAAACCCGCAGGGGGTGAAAAACTGTTTTTT. Protein: CASLKPAGGEKLFF.

The rearrangement links TRBV4-1 to TRBJ2-3; D is perhaps TRBD1 (6 bases). Germline V gene data show CDR1 as MGHRA and CDR2 as YSYEKL. The V end lost 2 bases, the J end lost 7 bases, and 22 bases lay between the germline ends. This CDR3 spans 17 amino acids. CDR3 in amino acids: CASSQPPGTPQPHTQYF. The DNA of the CDR3 is TGCGCCAGCAGCCAACCTCCGGGGACACCCCAACCCCATACGCAGTATTTT.

V gene TRBV29-1 combines with J gene TRBJ2-7; D gene ambiguous. Per the germline V gene, CDR1 is SQVTM and CDR2 is ANQGSEA. This CDR3 spans 14 amino acids. Trimming shortened V by 0 bases and J by 0 bases, and 9 bases separated the two germline ends. The CDR3 DNA reads as TGCAGCGTTGAAGATCCTGACTTCTCCTACGAGCAGTACTTC. Protein: CSVEDPDFSYEQYF.

This clone has more than one count but fewer than ten. This chain connects TRBV29-1 to TRBJ2-1; D call uncertain. CDR3 length equals 18 residues. Trimming removed 3 bases from V and 5 bases from J, with 26 bases in between. In germline, CDR1 is SQVTM, CDR2 ANQGSEA. The CDR3 DNA follows: TGCAGCGTTGATTCTTTTCTAAGCCCATCTACAGAAAACAATGAGCAGTTCTTC. Translated, it gives CSVDSFLSPSTENNEQFF.

The table lists this clone with a count of one. V is TRBV4-2 and J is TRBJ2-1; D is perhaps TRBD1 (7 bases). The CDR3 has 16 residues. The ends were cut back, 4 bases at V and 1 base at J, with 14 bases in the middle. Germline V gene data show CDR1 as LGHNA and CDR2 as YNFKEQ. The CDR3 DNA reads TGTGCCAGCAGCCGCGGGACAGATATTTCCTACAATGAGCAGTTCTTC. Its protein is CASSRGTDISYNEQFF.

The CDR3 here is CASSAPNTDTQYF. CDR3 nucleotide sequence: TGCGCCAGCAGCGCTCCTAACACAGATACGCAGTATTTT. The J gene is TRBJ2-3, the V gene TRBV4-1; D is undetermined. Trimming removed 5 bases at V and 2 bases at J, with 8 bases between. The germline gives CDR1 MGHRA, CDR2 YSYEKL. The CDR3 is 13 residues long.

On this clone: Relative to the germline gene, one junction end is altered; a read error may explain this. This chain uses TRBV20-1 with TRBJ2-3, with 7 bases fitting TRBD1. The germline gives CDR1 DFQATT, CDR2 SNEGSKA (reference sequence). There are 11 residues in the CDR3. CDR3: CSASTGATLDF. The CDR3 region has the DNA TGCAGTGCTAGCACAGGGGCGACGCTGGATTTT.